The present TCR beta chain was sequenced within a study of blood T cell repertoires in COVID-19. Overall study: Sites in the United States, Italy and Spain provided acute and convalescent COVID-19 samples. From T cells, B-cell-depleted T cells, or PBMCs came the material, which was cDNA or gDNA.

In the original processing: Estimates of nucleated cell counts were drawn from the amplification of reference gene primers. Generated by immunoSEQ multiplex PCR, the TCRdb table keeps only in-frame clones and is missing some. That table supplies the V and J calls and clone size; D and trimming were determined from the DNA. The table has 250,000 to 350,000 clones, approximately 84% seen once. CDR1 is SGHTA, CDR2 FQGNSA, per germline. Losses at the gene ends were 0 bases for V and 2 bases for J; bases not matched to a gene: 3. The CDR3 covers 16 residues. Enrollment of patients from Seattle took place during active infection, with longitudinal follow-up.

The sequencing sample was made of peripheral blood. The clonotype comes from a person aged 65-85 years with COVID-19, enrolled during active disease. V usage is TRBV7-2 and J usage is TRBJ2-3; 9 bases agree with TRBD2. The chain's CDR3 is CASSLAAGGATDTQYF. For the CDR3, the DNA is TGTGCCAGCAGCTTAGCGGCGGGAGGGGCCACAGATACGCAGTATTTT.